This is a list of T cell receptor beta chains from one sample in a study of shared clonotypes between healthy human individuals. The method was immunoSEQ multiplex PCR; TCRdb's version includes in-frame clones alone and lacks a portion of them. This sample has 2,500,000 or so clones; approximately 90% occur once, and the top ten carry 0.14%. Material: naive CD4+ T cells sorted from blood. All receptors come from a man in his late teens or twenties in good health. Each CDR3 is given with its conserved first and last residue. A D gene is named only where the DNA matches it firmly. Not every row has a clone size; where given, it reads once, few, many or a size class.

DNA,CDR3,D,J,V,size
TGTGCCATCAGTGAAGGACAGGGTGGAGATGCAGAGATATCTGGAAACACCATATATTTT,CAISEGQGGDAEISGNTIYF,TRBD1,TRBJ1-3,TRBV10-3,-
TGTGCCAGCAGCTTGTCCAAGAGCACAGATACGCAGTATTTT,CASSLSKSTDTQYF,-,TRBJ2-3,TRBV7-9,-
TGTGCCAGAGCAGGACAGGGGGCTATTACACCCCTCCACTTT,CARAGQGAITPLHF,TRBD1,TRBJ1-6,TRBV2,-
TGTGCCAGCAGCCCCGATCGGGGCCAAGAGACCCAGTACTTC,CASSPDRGQETQYF,-,TRBJ2-5,TRBV7-2,-
TGTGCCAGCAGTTACTCGGGACTAGCGGGCCTCTATGAGCAGTTCTTC,CASSYSGLAGLYEQFF,TRBD2,TRBJ2-1,TRBV6-5,-
TGTGCCAGTTGCCCACTTATCGGCAATGAGCAGTTCTTC,CASCPLIGNEQFF,-,TRBJ2-1,TRBV19,-
TGTGCCAGCAGTGAAGCGCTTCGGGGCGGGAGGGTTTACAATGAGCAGTTCTTC,CASSEALRGGRVYNEQFF,TRBD2,TRBJ2-1,TRBV2,-
TGCGCCAGCAGCCATTTCGGGGCACAAGAGACCCAGTACTTC,CASSHFGAQETQYF,-,TRBJ2-5,TRBV4-1,-
TGTGCCAGCAGCCACGACACAGATACGCAGTATTTT,CASSHDTDTQYF,-,TRBJ2-3,TRBV7-2,-
TGTGCCAGCAGCCTAGGGATAGACAGCACAGATACGCAGTATTTT,CASSLGIDSTDTQYF,-,TRBJ2-3,TRBV7-3,-
TGTGCCAGCAGTGAAGCGGGCAGCTCCTACAATGAGCAGTTCTTC,CASSEAGSSYNEQFF,-,TRBJ2-1,TRBV6-1,-
TGCAGCGTGCCTGTTGGGGGGCTCACAGATACGCAGTATTTT,CSVPVGGLTDTQYF,-,TRBJ2-3,TRBV29-1,-
TGTGCCAGCAGTCGCGACGCGTTCTCCTACGAGCAGTACTTC,CASSRDAFSYEQYF,-,TRBJ2-7,TRBV11-2,-
TGTGCCAGCAGCACCGTAGGGGTCCACGAGCAGTACTTC,CASSTVGVHEQYF,-,TRBJ2-7,TRBV5-4,-
TGTGCCAGCAGTGGGAGTAGCGGGGCCCACTCCTACGAGCAGTACTTC,CASSGSSGAHSYEQYF,TRBD2,TRBJ2-7,TRBV25-1,once
TGCGCCAGCAGCTTGGCCTCTGCCGGGGATGAAAAACTGTTTTTT,CASSLASAGDEKLFF,-,TRBJ1-4,TRBV5-1,-
TGTGCCAGCAGTCAGGGAGACTATGGCTACACCTTC,CASSQGDYGYTF,-,TRBJ1-2,TRBV6-1,few
TGTGCCAGCACCCCGGCCCCCACAGGGACGGGGGAGCAGTACTTC,CASTPAPTGTGEQYF,-,TRBJ2-7,TRBV5-5,-
TGTGCCAGCAGCGCGGACAGGGGGCACACTGAAGCTTTCTTT,CASSADRGHTEAFF,TRBD1,TRBJ1-1,TRBV11-2,-
TGTGCCATCAGTGACGCGTCCGAGCAGTACTTC,CAISDASEQYF,-,TRBJ2-7,TRBV10-3,-
TGCGCCAGCAGAAGAGCGAACACTGAAGCTTTCTTT,CASRRANTEAFF,-,TRBJ1-1,TRBV5-1,-
TGTGCCTGGAGTGTCAGGGCAGGCCAAGAGACCCAGTACTTC,CAWSVRAGQETQYF,-,TRBJ2-5,TRBV30,-
TGTGCTAGTGGTCTAACCGGTCGAGCTCGACCCGGGGAGCTGTTTTTT,CASGLTGRARPGELFF,-,TRBJ2-2,TRBV12-5,-
TGTGCCAGCAGCTTAGCGCCGGGGGAGAGGTATGGCTACACCTTC,CASSLAPGERYGYTF,-,TRBJ1-2,TRBV7-9,-
TGTGCCAGCAGTAATCAGGGTGACGAGCAGTACTTC,CASSNQGDEQYF,-,TRBJ2-7,TRBV27,-
TGTGCCAGCAAAACAGGGAGTTTTCAACTGTTTTTT,CASKTGSFQLFF,-,TRBJ1-4,TRBV6-5,-
TGTGCCAGCAGCGCAACGCGGGACAGGGGGCCCTACGAGCAGTACTTC,CASSATRDRGPYEQYF,TRBD1,TRBJ2-7,TRBV7-2,-
TGTGCCATCACCCGTAGCGGGGCGAACACCGGGGAGCTGTTTTTT,CAITRSGANTGELFF,TRBD2,TRBJ2-2,TRBV10-3,-
TGTGCCTGGAGTCGAGGGGGGAGCACTGAAGCTTTCTTT,CAWSRGGSTEAFF,-,TRBJ1-1,TRBV30,few
TGCGCCAGCAGCCAAGATACTATTCTTGGCGCACTCTCCTACAATGAGCAGTTCTTC,CASSQDTILGALSYNEQFF,-,TRBJ2-1,TRBV4-1,-
TGTGCCAGCAGAGAAGGGGGGACGCAGTATTTT,CASREGGTQYF,-,TRBJ2-3,TRBV6-5,-
TGTGCCAGCAGTTTATGGGGAGCGCGCAACAACAATGAGCAGTTCTTC,CASSLWGARNNNEQFF,-,TRBJ2-1,TRBV27,once
TGTGCCTGGAGGCGAGGGGAAGAGACCCAGTACTTC,CAWRRGEETQYF,-,TRBJ2-5,TRBV30,-
TGTGCCAGCAGCCGACCTAGCTCGAACACCGGGGAGCTGTTTTTT,CASSRPSSNTGELFF,-,TRBJ2-2,TRBV5-4,-
TGTGCCAGCAGCGTAGAAAGCCAGGGGGCCGGAAACACCATATATTTT,CASSVESQGAGNTIYF,TRBD1,TRBJ1-3,TRBV9,-
TGTGCCAGCAAGACAGGGGAGATAGATGAAAAACTGTTTTTT,CASKTGEIDEKLFF,TRBD1,TRBJ1-4,TRBV6-5,-
TGTGCCAGTAGTCCACTCCCTCAGGGGCGGAACTATGGCTACACCTTC,CASSPLPQGRNYGYTF,-,TRBJ1-2,TRBV19,-
TGTGCCAGCAGCTCCGGGGGAGCGGGGGGGCCTAGTGAGCAGTTCTTC,CASSSGGAGGPSEQFF,TRBD2,TRBJ2-1,TRBV9,-
TGTGCTAGCAGCTTAGCCCTCAACACTGAAGCTTTCTTT,CASSLALNTEAFF,-,TRBJ1-1,TRBV7-7,-
TGTGCCAGCAGCTCGAGACTAGCGGGGGGCCGAGACCAAGAGACCCAGTACTTC,CASSSRLAGGRDQETQYF,TRBD2,TRBJ2-5,TRBV7-2,-
TGTGCCAGCTCACCCGATGGGGCCAACGTCCTGACTTTC,CASSPDGANVLTF,-,TRBJ2-6,TRBV18,-